A selection of T cell receptor beta chains follows, all from one sample in a study of T cells in Graves' hyperthyroidism and ophthalmopathy. TCRdb redid the calling of the multiplex PCR reads with MiXCR, one entry per CDR3 protein. The data show about 380,000 distinct CDR3 sequences, with approximately 15% seen just once and approximately 11% held by the top ten. Sequencing was performed on blood. The receptor source for this set is a woman in her sixties or seventies with Graves' hyperthyroidism. Each CDR3 is given with its conserved first and last residue. The D gene is left open where the match is weak. Where a row states a size, it is once, few, many or the class of an expanded clone; other rows omit it.

J: TRBJ2-7; size: many; V: TRBV12-3/TRBV12-4; D: TRBD1; CDR3: CASRPTGGVEQYF; DNA: TGTGCCAGCAGACCGACAGGGGGGGTCGAGCAGTACTTC
J: TRBJ1-6; size: many; V: TRBV11-2; D: TRBD1; CDR3: CASSLDNRGPGFSPLHF; DNA: TGTGCCAGCAGCTTAGACAACAGGGGGCCTGGATTTTCACCCCTCCACTTT
J: TRBJ2-4; size: many; V: TRBV30; D: TRBD1; CDR3: CAWSVPRTGRKNIQYF; DNA: TGTGCCTGGAGTGTACCCCGGACAGGGCGAAAAAACATTCAGTACTTC
J: TRBJ2-1; size: -; V: TRBV6-5; D: -; CDR3: CASSSDREQFF; DNA: TGTGCCAGCAGTAGCGATCGGGAGCAGTTCTTC
J: TRBJ1-1; size: many; V: TRBV2; D: -; CDR3: CASQGTEAFF; DNA: TGTGCCAGCCAGGGCACTGAAGCTTTCTTT
J: TRBJ2-7; size: few; V: TRBV30; D: -; CDR3: CASSRDGVTYEQYF; DNA: TGTGCCAGCTCCCGGGACGGTGTCACCTACGAGCAGTACTTC
J: TRBJ2-1; size: few; V: TRBV6-2/TRBV6-3; D: -; CDR3: CASSWSLSTGTKQFF; DNA: TGTGCCAGCAGTTGGAGCCTATCGACCGGGACAAAGCAGTTCTTC
J: TRBJ2-3; size: many; V: TRBV2; D: -; CDR3: CASSELVSTDTQYF; DNA: TGTGCCAGCAGTGAATTAGTCAGTACAGATACGCAGTATTTT
J: TRBJ2-5; size: many; V: TRBV29-1; D: TRBD1; CDR3: CSVRTGGTETQYF; DNA: TGCAGCGTGAGGACAGGGGGGACAGAGACCCAGTACTTC
J: TRBJ1-1; size: many; V: TRBV5-1; D: TRBD1; CDR3: CASSLTGVMNTEAFF; DNA: TGCGCCAGCAGCCTGACAGGGGTGATGAACACTGAAGCTTTCTTT
J: TRBJ1-2; size: many; V: TRBV5-1; D: TRBD1; CDR3: CASSQGQGTDGYTF; DNA: TGCGCCAGCAGCCAAGGACAGGGTACCGATGGCTACACCTTC
J: TRBJ1-2; size: many; V: TRBV6-2/TRBV6-3; D: -; CDR3: CASSYLPRWYGYTF; DNA: TGTGCCAGCAGTTACCTCCCCCGGTGGTATGGCTACACCTTC
J: TRBJ2-3; size: few; V: TRBV9; D: TRBD2; CDR3: CASSAGLVIDTQYF; DNA: TGTGCCAGCAGCGCAGGACTAGTTATAGATACGCAGTATTTT
J: TRBJ1-1; size: many; V: TRBV5-1; D: -; CDR3: CASSLGLTVENTEAFF; DNA: TGCGCCAGCAGCTTGGGCCTGACAGTAGAGAACACTGAAGCTTTCTTT
J: TRBJ2-1; size: many; V: TRBV28; D: TRBD2; CDR3: CASRRLAGAVVNEQFF; DNA: TGTGCCAGCAGAAGACTAGCGGGAGCGGTGGTCAATGAGCAGTTCTTC
J: TRBJ2-3; size: many; V: TRBV7-2; D: -; CDR3: CASSQGNRDTDTQYF; DNA: TGTGCCAGCAGTCAGGGGAACAGGGACACAGATACGCAGTATTTT
J: TRBJ1-3; size: many; V: TRBV19; D: -; CDR3: CASTPVGPNLGNTIYF; DNA: TGTGCCAGTACCCCGGTAGGGCCTAACCTTGGAAACACCATATATTTT
J: TRBJ2-1; size: -; V: TRBV5-4; D: -; CDR3: CASSRDLYSSDEQFF; DNA: TGTGCCAGCAGCCGAGACTTATATAGCAGTGATGAGCAGTTCTTC
J: TRBJ1-2; size: -; V: TRBV6-5; D: -; CDR3: CASSYSKQDYGYTF; DNA: TGTGCCAGCAGTTACTCAAAACAGGACTATGGCTACACCTTC
J: TRBJ1-5; size: many; V: TRBV12-3/TRBV12-4; D: -; CDR3: CASSLGAGPDQPQHF; DNA: TGTGCCAGCAGTTTAGGGGCAGGGCCTGATCAGCCCCAGCATTTT
J: TRBJ1-2; size: many; V: TRBV11-3; D: -; CDR3: CASSSHGSYTF; DNA: TGTGCCAGCAGCTCACATGGGAGCTACACCTTC
J: TRBJ1-5; size: many; V: TRBV6-1; D: TRBD1; CDR3: CASRRRGQGSNQPQHF; DNA: TGTGCCAGCAGACGCAGGGGGCAAGGGAGCAATCAGCCCCAGCATTTT
J: TRBJ1-2; size: few; V: TRBV6-5; D: -; CDR3: CASSYSGVGYTF; DNA: TGTGCCAGCAGTTACTCAGGGGTTGGCTACACCTTC
J: TRBJ1-1; size: -; V: TRBV24-1; D: -; CDR3: CATRGPGNTEAFF; DNA: TGTGCCACCCGGGGGCCCGGTAACACTGAAGCTTTCTTT
J: TRBJ2-7; size: -; V: TRBV20-1; D: TRBD2; CDR3: CSAFGLAGVGEQYF; DNA: TGCAGTGCTTTCGGACTAGCGGGAGTAGGAGAGCAGTACTTC
J: TRBJ2-1; size: many; V: TRBV6-1; D: TRBD2; CDR3: CASSHAGTSALYNEQFF; DNA: TGTGCCAGCAGCCATGCCGGGACTAGCGCCCTATACAATGAGCAGTTCTTC
J: TRBJ2-3; size: many; V: TRBV6-2/TRBV6-3; D: TRBD2; CDR3: CASSKAGEPDTQYF; DNA: TGTGCCAGCAGTAAGGCGGGAGAACCAGATACGCAGTATTTT
J: TRBJ2-2; size: few; V: TRBV29-1; D: TRBD2; CDR3: CGLGLAGNTGELFF; DNA: TGTGGCCTTGGGCTAGCGGGAAACACCGGGGAGCTGTTTTTT
J: TRBJ2-7; size: many; V: TRBV27; D: -; CDR3: CASSSTATLGEQYF; DNA: TGTGCCAGCAGTTCGACAGCTACCCTGGGCGAGCAGTACTTC
J: TRBJ2-7; size: few; V: TRBV30; D: -; CDR3: CAWTPGWSYEQYF; DNA: TGTGCCTGGACGCCAGGGTGGTCCTACGAGCAGTACTTC
J: TRBJ1-5; size: many; V: TRBV12-3/TRBV12-4; D: -; CDR3: CASSFFRGQPQHF; DNA: TGTGCCAGCAGTTTTTTTAGGGGCCAGCCCCAGCATTTT
J: TRBJ2-3; size: -; V: TRBV24-1; D: -; CDR3: CATSNGLQFGDTQYF; DNA: TGTGCCACCAGTAACGGACTCCAGTTTGGGGATACGCAGTATTTT
J: TRBJ2-1; size: many; V: TRBV11-3; D: TRBD2; CDR3: CASSFPPGGNEQFF; DNA: TGTGCCAGCAGCTTCCCGCCGGGGGGGAATGAGCAGTTCTTC
J: TRBJ2-7; size: few; V: TRBV3-1; D: -; CDR3: CASSQDWGDEQYF; DNA: TGTGCCAGCAGCCAAGATTGGGGGGACGAGCAGTACTTC
J: TRBJ1-5; size: -; V: TRBV19; D: -; CDR3: CASSIRASNQPQHF; DNA: TGTGCCAGTAGTATCAGGGCAAGCAATCAGCCCCAGCATTTT
J: TRBJ2-3; size: many; V: TRBV12-3/TRBV12-4; D: -; CDR3: CASHKGGGSSTDTQYF; DNA: TGTGCCAGCCATAAGGGCGGCGGGTCGAGCACAGATACGCAGTATTTT
J: TRBJ2-1; size: -; V: TRBV5-6; D: TRBD2; CDR3: CASSLGTSLHNEQFF; DNA: TGTGCCAGCAGCTTGGGGACTAGCTTGCACAATGAGCAGTTCTTC
J: TRBJ2-4; size: -; V: TRBV6-2/TRBV6-3; D: -; CDR3: CASSSIPGHSKNIQYF; DNA: TGTGCCAGCAGTTCTATTCCGGGACACAGTAAAAACATTCAGTACTTC
J: TRBJ2-1; size: -; V: TRBV6-5; D: -; CDR3: CASSYSYSNEQFF; DNA: TGTGCCAGCAGTTACAGCTATTCCAATGAGCAGTTCTTC
J: TRBJ2-7; size: -; V: TRBV5-1; D: TRBD1; CDR3: CASSTGQVSIDEQYF; DNA: TGCGCCAGCAGCACCGGACAGGTATCGATTGACGAGCAGTACTTC
J: TRBJ2-1; size: many; V: TRBV24-1; D: -; CDR3: CATSDSGVPGYNEQFF; DNA: TGTGCCACCAGTGATTCGGGTGTTCCGGGTTACAATGAGCAGTTCTTC
J: TRBJ2-5; size: -; V: TRBV15; D: TRBD1; CDR3: CATSSQSGQGKETQYF; DNA: TGTGCCACCAGCAGCCAGTCGGGACAGGGGAAAGAGACCCAGTACTTC
J: TRBJ2-1; size: few; V: TRBV5-1; D: -; CDR3: CASSLFRESHNEQFF; DNA: TGCGCCAGCAGCTTGTTTCGGGAGTCCCACAATGAGCAGTTCTTC
J: TRBJ1-2; size: -; V: TRBV6-1; D: -; CDR3: CASSATGTYGYTF; DNA: TGTGCCAGCAGTGCAACAGGGACCTATGGCTACACCTTC
J: TRBJ1-2; size: -; V: TRBV19; D: -; CDR3: CASSMANYGYTF; DNA: TGTGCCAGTAGTATGGCTAACTATGGCTACACCTTC
J: TRBJ1-4; size: few; V: TRBV7-9; D: -; CDR3: CASSFRAGNEKLFF; DNA: TGTGCCAGCAGCTTCAGGGCTGGTAATGAAAAACTGTTTTTT
J: TRBJ1-1; size: many; V: TRBV27; D: -; CDR3: CASSLRDSGVGTEAFF; DNA: TGTGCCAGCAGTCTAAGGGACTCTGGGGTGGGCACTGAAGCTTTCTTT
J: TRBJ1-1; size: -; V: TRBV9; D: TRBD1; CDR3: CASSVGDSSSNTEAFF; DNA: TGTGCCAGCAGCGTAGGGGACAGCTCTTCGAACACTGAAGCTTTCTTT
J: TRBJ1-4; size: -; V: TRBV7-8; D: -; CDR3: CASSTDPANEKLFF; DNA: TGTGCCAGCAGTACAGATCCGGCTAATGAAAAACTGTTTTTT
J: TRBJ2-5; size: many; V: TRBV3-1; D: -; CDR3: CASSQEGGTQYF; DNA: TGTGCCAGCAGCCAAGAAGGCGGGACCCAGTACTTC
J: TRBJ2-7; size: many; V: TRBV3-1; D: -; CDR3: CASSQQGFSYEQYF; DNA: TGTGCCAGCAGCCAACAGGGTTTTTCCTACGAGCAGTACTTC
J: TRBJ1-5; size: many; V: TRBV28; D: TRBD1; CDR3: CASSHRDRGSNQPQHF; DNA: TGTGCCAGCAGCCACCGGGACAGGGGAAGCAATCAGCCCCAGCATTTT